Sequencing of this T cell receptor (beta chain) was carried out in a study of control samples from healthy donors and cancer patients. Using immunoSEQ multiplex PCR, the repertoire was profiled, and TCRdb retains in-frame clones only, with some absent. The sample lists some 130,000 clones, around 92% occurring once. The receptor comes from a woman in her forties or fifties in good health. What was sequenced was blood.

CDR3 in DNA: TGTGCCACCAGTAAAGGGACAGGGGGAAACAATGAGCAGTTCTTC. Translation gives CATSKGTGGNNEQFF. This chain joins TRBV24-1 and TRBJ2-1; 11 nucleotides match TRBD1. The CDR3 is 15 amino acids. With 6 bases clipped from V and 5 bases from J, the junction kept 5 bases outside the gene matches. Per the germline V gene, CDR1 is KGHDR and CDR2 is SFDVKD.